The 24 T cell receptor beta chains below were found in one sample sequenced in a study of PD-1 blockade in classical Hodgkin lymphoma. Some clones are missing from TCRdb's copy, which holds only in-frame ones; the method was immunoSEQ multiplex PCR. The sample includes roughly 20,000 clones, less than 95% seen only once; the top ten take roughly 6%. As for time point: newly diagnosed, previously untreated cHL patient sample. Sequenced sample: peripheral blood mononuclear cells (PBMCs). These receptors all come from a human donor with classical Hodgkin lymphoma.

This chain uses TRBV30 with TRBJ2-5, with 12 bases that match TRBD2. The CDR3 has 15 amino acids. V gave up 5 bases and J gave up 6 bases; unmatched junction bases: 10. From germline, CDR1 is GTSNPN and CDR2 SVGIG (reference sequence). The CDR3 is CAWDQGLAGIQTQYF. CDR3 coding DNA: TGTGCCTGGGACCAAGGACTAGCGGGGATACAGACCCAGTACTTC.

The rearrangement links TRBV19 to TRBJ2-7, with a possible D match to TRBD1 (6 bases). Per the germline V gene, CDR1 is LNHDA and CDR2 is SQIVND (reference sequence). V lost 3 bases to trimming and J lost 7 bases, with 16 bases between them. The CDR3 spans 14 residues. CDR3 sequence reads: CASSIQGSAREQYF. CDR3 nucleotides: TGTGCCAGTAGTATTCAGGGGAGCGCGAGGGAGCAGTACTTC.

This clone was counted only a few times. The chain links TRBV2 to TRBJ1-4; TRBD1 might be the D (5 bases). The CDR3 is 15 amino acids. CDR1 SNHLY and CDR2 FYNNEI come from the germline V gene. Trimming removed 4 bases from V and 7 bases from J, with 16 bases in between. The CDR3 protein is CASSVGAGSIEKLFF. The CDR3 coding sequence is TGTGCCAGCAGTGTCGGGGCAGGGTCCATTGAAAAACTGTTTTTT.

The chain recombines TRBV28 with TRBJ1-5; TRBD1 aligns across 8 bases. The CDR3 runs 12 residues. Looked up from germline, CDR1 is MDHEN and CDR2 is SYDVKM. The V gene end was trimmed by 10 bases and the J gene end by 7 bases; junction bases not matched to a gene: 6. The CDR3 loop reads CAIRQGSQPQHF. CDR3 DNA sequence: TGTGCCATCAGACAGGGGAGCCAGCCCCAGCATTTT.

V gene TRBV27 combines with J gene TRBJ1-2, with D maybe TRBD1 (6 bases). The germline V gene encodes CDR1 MNHEY and CDR2 SMNVEV (reference sequence). The ends were cut back, 5 bases at V and 4 bases at J, with 11 bases in the middle. The CDR3 sequence is 13 residues long. CDR3 amino acids: CASSRQVTYGYTF. CDR3 coding DNA: TGTGCCAGCAGTCGACAGGTTACCTATGGCTACACCTTC.

The chain is built from TRBV5-4 and TRBJ2-7; 8 bases match TRBD1. V was clipped by 9 bases and J by 3 bases; unmatched bases: 2. This CDR3 region has 11 residues. Looked up from germline, CDR1 is SGHNT and CDR2 is YYREEE (reference sequence). The CDR3 reads CATGQGYEQYF. Here the CDR3 DNA reads TGTGCCACCGGACAGGGCTACGAGCAGTACTTC.

J is TRBJ1-2 and V is TRBV29-1; D may be TRBD1 (6 bases). The CDR3 extends over 13 amino acids. Looked up from germline, CDR1 is SQVTM and CDR2 is ANQGSEA. Trimming cost V 4 bases and J 0 bases, with 9 bases left between them. The CDR3 spells CSVGRGPNYGYTF. The DNA for the CDR3 is TGCAGCGTTGGCAGGGGACCTAACTATGGCTACACCTTC.

J is TRBJ1-5 and V is TRBV19; tentative D call: TRBD1 (5 bases). CDR1 LNHDA and CDR2 SQIVND come from the germline V gene (reference sequence). The CDR3 consists of 16 residues. V lost 4 bases and J 0 bases, leaving 13 bases between the germline ends. Here the CDR3 reads CASSTERGYSNQPQHF. The CDR3 bases are TGTGCCAGTAGTACCGAGAGGGGCTATAGCAATCAGCCCCAGCATTTT.

This clone was detected once. The CDR3 spells CASSQVGGSGAEDGYTF. The CDR3 DNA reads as TGCGCCAGCAGCCAAGTAGGGGGGTCAGGGGCTGAAGATGGCTACACCTTC. This sequence joins TRBV4-1 and TRBJ1-2; weak D call: TRBD1 (6 bases). The germline V gene has CDR1 MGHRA and CDR2 YSYEKL. The CDR3 has 17 residues. V lost 1 base and J lost 6, with 21 bases in between.

The J gene is TRBJ2-5, the V gene TRBV10-3, with D unclear. Germline CDR1 is ENHRY and CDR2 is SYGVKD. CDR3 size: 14 residues. V was cut by 0 bases and J by 1 base, with 6 bases left in between. CDR3 sequence reads: CAISESNFQETQYF. CDR3 DNA sequence: TGTGCCATCAGTGAGTCAAACTTCCAAGAGACCCAGTACTTC.

This chain joins TRBV18 and TRBJ2-7, with 9 bases fitting TRBD1. The V gene's germline CDR1 is KGHSH and CDR2 LQKENI. Germline trimming cut 3 bases from V and 12 bases from J; bases unmatched to any gene: 15. The CDR3 loop spans 15 amino acids. The CDR3 DNA sequence: TGTGCCAGCTCACCGGCCGGGACAGGGATCCTCTCTGGGTACTTC. It translates to CASSPAGTGILSGYF.

This chain uses TRBV15 with TRBJ2-5; TRBD2 might be the D (6 bases). Germline CDR1 is LNHNV and CDR2 is YYDKDF (reference sequence). This CDR3 contains 16 residues. V was cut by 5 bases and J by 3 bases, with 19 bases left in between. CDR3 nucleotides: TGTGCCACCAGCCGGACATTTGGGAGGAACGAAGAGACCCAGTACTTC. This encodes CATSRTFGRNEETQYF.

The V and J genes are TRBV21-1 and TRBJ1-5. TRBV21-1 is designated a pseudogene. The CDR3 loop spans 15 amino acids. CDR3 in amino acids: CASSNTRGVGQPQHF. For the CDR3, the DNA is TGTGCCAGCAGTAACACGCGTGGGGTAGGCCAGCCCCAGCATTTT.

The chain couples TRBV6-4 to TRBJ1-1; tentatively, D is TRBD1 (6 bases). This CDR3 is 14 amino acids long. V lost 5 bases, J lost 0 bases, and 10 bases lay in between. From germline, CDR1 is MRHNA and CDR2 SNTAGT. CDR3 loop: CASSLDSMNTEAFF. The CDR3 DNA is TGTGCCAGCAGTTTGGACAGCATGAACACTGAAGCTTTCTTT.

This clone occurred once. V gene TRBV6-5 combines with J gene TRBJ1-2, with a tentative D call TRBD1 (6 bases). The CDR3 loop spans 14 amino acids. V was pared by 5 bases and J by 7 bases, with 17 bases between. The V gene's germline CDR1 is MNHEY and CDR2 SVGAGI. This CDR3 reads CASSNTPGDSGYTF. CDR3 coding DNA: TGTGCCAGCAGTAACACCCCAGGGGATTCTGGCTACACCTTC.

The chain uses TRBV19 and TRBJ2-7; TRBD2 aligns across 8 bases. Germline trimming cut 4 bases from V and 3 bases from J; bases unmatched to any gene: 8. From germline, CDR1 is LNHDA and CDR2 SQIVND (reference sequence). The CDR3 has 15 amino acids. DNA of the CDR3: TGTGCCAGTAGTAGGGGGGTAGCGGGGTACTACGAGCAGTACTTC. It translates to CASSRGVAGYYEQYF.

The J gene is TRBJ1-5, the V gene TRBV19; no definite D call. This CDR3 has 13 residues. Per the germline V gene, CDR1 is LNHDA and CDR2 is SQIVND (reference sequence). Trimming removed 5 bases from V and 0 bases from J, with 5 bases in between. The CDR3 DNA reads as TGTGCCAGTAGTTGGGATAGCAATCAGCCCCAGCATTTT. Its translation: CASSWDSNQPQHF. The whole variable domain, filled in from reference TRBV19 and TRBJ1-5, reads DGGITQSPKYLFRKEGQNVTLSCEQNLNHDAMYWYRQDPGQGLRLIYYSQIVNDFQKGDIAEGYSVSREKKESFPLTVTSAQKNPTAFYLCASSWDSNQPQHFGDGTRLSIL.

This sequence joins TRBV6-6 and TRBJ2-2; TRBD1 agrees at 9 bases. After removal of 6 bases from V and 5 bases from J, the junction contained 10 bases not matched to a gene. Germline values: CDR1 MNHNY, CDR2 SVGAGI (reference sequence). This CDR3 is built from 16 residues. This chain's CDR3 is CASRHRDRGRTGELFF. The CDR3 DNA reads TGTGCCAGCAGGCACAGAGACAGGGGGAGAACCGGGGAGCTGTTTTTT.

This chain joins TRBV29-1 and TRBJ2-7; D might be TRBD1 (6 bases). CDR3 length equals 15 residues. Per germline, CDR1 SQVTM and CDR2 ANQGSEA. The V end was cut by 1 base, the J end by 2 bases, with 15 bases between. CDR3 region: CSVEGGRGAPYEQYF. The CDR3 region has the DNA TGCAGCGTTGAAGGAGGCAGGGGAGCCCCCTACGAGCAGTACTTC.

The chain has TRBV11-2 and TRBJ1-5; D remains unclear. Germline CDR1 is SGHAT and CDR2 is FQNNGV. Trimming took 0 bases from V and 0 from J, leaving 6 bases between them. There are 15 residues in the CDR3. CDR3 DNA: TGTGCCAGCAGCTTAGATTCCGGTAGCAATCAGCCCCAGCATTTT. It codes for CASSLDSGSNQPQHF.

This clone was counted between two and nine times. This chain links TRBV9 with TRBJ2-5; 10 nucleotides line up with TRBD2. V dropped 0 bases and J dropped 7; count of bases not matched to a gene: 6. The length of the CDR3 is 15 residues. Germline V gene lookup returns CDR1 SGDLS and CDR2 YYNGEE. CDR3 sequence (DNA): TGTGCCAGCAGCGTAGGTGGGACTAGCGCTTGGACCCAGTACTTC. It translates to CASSVGGTSAWTQYF.

The gene calls are TRBV12-5 and TRBJ2-5; D is ambiguous. This CDR3 spans 13 amino acids. The V end lost 1 base, the J end lost 5 bases, and 8 bases lay between the germline ends. The germline gives CDR1 LGHNT, CDR2 FRNRAP. The CDR3 DNA sequence: TGTGCTAGTGGTTTGGACCTATCCGAGACCCAGTACTTC. Protein sequence: CASGLDLSETQYF.

The chain couples TRBV11-2 to TRBJ2-2; TRBD2 aligns across 8 bases. The germline V gene encodes CDR1 SGHAT and CDR2 FQNNGV. J was trimmed by 7 bases and V by 0 bases; bases with no gene match: 4. This CDR3 has 15 residues. CDR3 sequence reads: CASSLDGLAGGELFF. CDR3 nucleotide sequence: TGTGCCAGCAGCTTAGACGGACTAGCCGGCGGGGAGCTGTTTTTT.

This clone has only one observation. The chain has TRBV18 and TRBJ2-5; no reliable D call. Germline CDR1 KGHSH, CDR2 LQKENI. V was trimmed by 3 bases and J by 2 bases, leaving 13 bases between them. The CDR3 runs to 15 residues. The CDR3, as DNA: TGTGCCAGCTCACCGGTCCGCCCCCCACAAGAGACCCAGTACTTC. This translates into CASSPVRPPQETQYF.